This entry lists 23 T cell receptor beta chains sequenced from one sample in a study of T cell responses to AZD1222 COVID-19 vaccine. Only in-frame clones appear in the TCRdb table, and some are missing; sequencing was by immunoSEQ multiplex PCR. Of approximately 180,000 clones listed, more than 90% were seen once; the top ten hold around 3%. The sequencing used peripheral blood, collected on day 0 of AZD1222 vaccination. The receptors shown here come from an adult in good health.

This clone was observed once. Other DNA sequences in this sample translate to the same CDR3. The chain links TRBV6-5 to TRBJ1-6; 10 bases line up with TRBD1. V was clipped by 4 bases and J by 7 bases; unmatched bases: 1. This CDR3 has 14 residues. Germline values: CDR1 MNHEY, CDR2 SVGAGI. CDR3 loop: CASSWTGGNSPLHF. The CDR3 nucleotides read TGTGCCAGCAGTTGGACAGGGGGAAATTCACCCCTCCACTTT.

This clone was counted a single time. The V and J genes are TRBV7-8 and TRBJ2-3; TRBD2 aligns across 9 bases. This CDR3 spans 16 amino acids. V dropped 1 base and J dropped 4; count of bases not matched to a gene: 6. Germline assignment: CDR1 SGHVS and CDR2 FQNEAQ. The CDR3 spells CASSLESVAGADTQYF. The CDR3 nucleotides are TGTGCCAGCAGCTTAGAGTCCGTAGCGGGGGCAGATACGCAGTATTTT.

The gene calls are TRBV27 and TRBJ1-4; TRBD1 agrees at 7 bases. The V gene end was trimmed by 6 bases and the J gene end by 4 bases; junction bases not matched to a gene: 8. The CDR3 has 15 amino acids. In germline, CDR1 is MNHEY, CDR2 SMNVEV (reference sequence). CDR3 sequence: CASSSRQGYNEKLFF. The CDR3 coding sequence is TGTGCCAGCAGCTCCCGACAGGGATATAATGAAAAACTGTTTTTT.

V gene TRBV4-1 combines with J gene TRBJ2-1, with D perhaps TRBD2 (5 bases). This CDR3 region has 15 residues. The V and J ends lost 1 base and 6 bases respectively, with 13 bases between them. The germline gives CDR1 MGHRA, CDR2 YSYEKL. The CDR3 region has the DNA TGCGCCAGCAGCCAAGGTGGACTTTCTCTCAATGAGCAGTTCTTC. Its protein product is CASSQGGLSLNEQFF.

The rearrangement uses TRBV10-1 and TRBJ2-1; no definite D call. V was shortened by 5 bases and J by 6 bases, with 14 bases between the two germline ends. CDR3 length equals 14 residues. Germline V CDR1 and CDR2: WNHNN, SYGVQD (reference sequence). The CDR3 here is CASSTLSPSNEQFF. As DNA, the CDR3 is TGCGCCAGCAGTACACTCTCCCCTAGCAATGAGCAGTTCTTC.

This chain connects TRBV2 to TRBJ2-1; D gene unclear. CDR3 length: 12 residues. The germline gives CDR1 SNHLY, CDR2 FYNNEI. The V end was cut by 2 bases, the J end by 8 bases, with 7 bases between. Here the CDR3 reads CASSESRDEQFF. For the CDR3, the DNA is TGTGCCAGCAGTGAATCGCGCGATGAGCAGTTCTTC.

This sequence joins TRBV18 and TRBJ2-5; no reliable D call. Germline CDR1 and CDR2: KGHSH and LQKENI. This CDR3 has 15 residues. With 0 bases removed from V and 1 base from J, the gap between germline ends came to 9 bases. The CDR3 region is CASSPPHSSQETQYF. CDR3 nucleotides: TGTGCCAGCTCACCACCTCACAGTAGCCAAGAGACCCAGTACTTC.

The chain links TRBV5-4 to TRBJ1-6; D not resolved. This CDR3 is 15 amino acids long. The germline CDR1 and CDR2 sequences are SGHNT and YYREEE (reference sequence). The germline V and J ends were trimmed by 0 bases and 7 bases, with 11 bases remaining between them. The CDR3 sequence is CASSLDETDNSPLHF. The CDR3 DNA follows: TGTGCCAGCAGCTTGGATGAGACGGACAATTCACCCCTCCACTTT.

The count of this clone is one. CDR3 loop: CASREGETGELFF. The DNA for the CDR3 is TGTGCCAGCAGAGAGGGAGAAACCGGGGAGCTGTTTTTT. This chain connects TRBV6-4 to TRBJ2-2; maybe TRBD2 (5 bases). CDR3 length: 13 residues. Per germline, CDR1 MRHNA and CDR2 SNTAGT. V lost 6 bases to trimming and J lost 5 bases, with 10 bases between them.

This clone has just a few counts. The rearrangement joins TRBV29-1 to TRBJ1-1; unclear D gene. V lost 3 bases to trimming and J lost 1 base, with 9 bases between them. Germline loops: CDR1 SQVTM, CDR2 ANQGSEA. The CDR3 has 13 residues. The CDR3 bases are TGCAGCGTTGAGGTGGGCTGGAACACTGAAGCTTTCTTT. Its protein product is CSVEVGWNTEAFF.

The chain couples TRBV19 to TRBJ1-1; D unresolved. The CDR3 runs to 12 residues. Germline V gene data show CDR1 as LNHDA and CDR2 as SQIVND (reference sequence). Trimming took off 2 bases at V and 8 bases at J, with 9 bases between the two ends. CDR3 nucleotide sequence: TGTGCCAGTAGTATACTAAGCGGGGAAGCTTTCTTT. Translation: CASSILSGEAFF.

This chain links TRBV15 with TRBJ1-2; TRBD1 matches 7 bases. Germline-derived CDR1 and CDR2 are LNHNV and YYDKDF (reference sequence). J gave up 8 bases and V 0 bases, and 6 bases lay outside the gene matches. The CDR3 length is 14 residues. CDR3 sequence reads: CATSRDEGAGGYTF. Written as DNA, the CDR3 is TGTGCCACCAGCAGAGACGAGGGGGCTGGGGGCTACACCTTC.

This sequence joins TRBV29-1 and TRBJ2-5, with D hard to call. This CDR3 spans 11 amino acids. Germline CDR1 reads SQVTM; CDR2 reads ANQGSEA. The V end lost 8 bases, the J end lost 2 bases, and 9 bases lay between the germline ends. This CDR3 is CSYSRQETQYF. The CDR3 coding sequence is TGCAGCTACTCCCGACAAGAGACCCAGTACTTC.

This clone was picked up one time. The chain has TRBV11-2 and TRBJ2-3; 8 nucleotides match TRBD2. CDR1 SGHAT and CDR2 FQNNGV come from the germline V gene. The CDR3 has 16 amino acids. The trim removed 1 base at V and 2 bases at J, leaving 5 bases unmatched. DNA of the CDR3: TGTGCCAGCAGCTTAGCGGCGGGAGGCCTCACAGATACGCAGTATTTT. Translating gives CASSLAAGGLTDTQYF.

The chain uses TRBV2 and TRBJ2-1; TRBD1 matches 8 bases. The CDR3 loop spans 16 amino acids. Losses at the gene ends were 5 bases for V and 0 bases for J; bases not matched to a gene: 6. Germline CDR1 reads SNHLY; CDR2 reads FYNNEI. The CDR3 nucleotides are TGTGCCAGCAGTTCCCCGGGACAGGACTCCTACAATGAGCAGTTCTTC. It codes for CASSSPGQDSYNEQFF.

In this sample, this clone turned up once. This rearrangement joins TRBV23-1 to TRBJ2-6; no firm D call. TRBV23-1 is an open reading frame whose function is uncertain. The CDR3 contains 18 residues. Trimming cost V 0 bases and J 3 bases, with 15 bases left between them. This CDR3 is CASSQSGRLKDGANVLTF. The CDR3 DNA is TGCGCCAGCAGTCAATCGGGCAGGTTAAAGGATGGGGCCAACGTCCTGACTTTC.

The CDR3 region is CASSQDLREAFF. The CDR3 nucleotides read TGTGCCAGCAGCCAAGATCTGAGGGAAGCTTTCTTT. The chain has TRBV3-1 (or the pseudogene TRBV3-2) and TRBJ1-1; D is unresolved. CDR3 length equals 12 residues. Germline V lookup: CDR1 LGHDT, CDR2 YNNKEL (reference sequence). The ends were cut back, 0 bases at V and 8 bases at J, with 7 bases in the middle.

The V gene is TRBV12-3 or TRBV12-4, the J gene TRBJ1-1; no firm D call. Trimming took off 5 bases at V and 5 bases at J, with 12 bases between the two ends. The CDR3 covers 13 residues. CDR3 nucleotide sequence: TGTGCCAGCAGTGTATTGCGACGGACTGAAGCTTTCTTT. Amino acids: CASSVLRRTEAFF.

V gene TRBV12-3 or TRBV12-4 combines with J gene TRBJ1-1; D is ambiguous. CDR3 length: 13 residues. Deletions cut 2 bases from V and 1 base from J, with 5 bases between. CDR3 sequence: CASSLSGNTEAFF. For the CDR3, the DNA is TGTGCCAGCAGTTTATCCGGGAACACTGAAGCTTTCTTT.

This sequence joins TRBV27 and TRBJ2-7, with 9 positions matching TRBD1. The CDR3 covers 14 residues. The trim removed 5 bases at V and 3 bases at J, leaving 5 bases unmatched. Germline V CDR1 and CDR2: MNHEY, SMNVEV (reference sequence). The CDR3, as DNA: TGTGCCAGCAGTCCGGGACAGGGTTTCTACGAGCAGTACTTC. This encodes CASSPGQGFYEQYF.

Written as DNA, the CDR3 is TGTGCCAGTACTGAAGTTCCCAACCGAAATCAGCCCCAGCATTTT. This codes for CASTEVPNRNQPQHF. The rearrangement joins TRBV19 to TRBJ1-5, with D unresolved. The germline V gene has CDR1 LNHDA and CDR2 SQIVND (reference sequence). Between the trimmed V and J ends, which lost 7 bases and 4 bases, there was a span of 17 bases. The CDR3 consists of 15 residues.

The V gene is TRBV19, the J gene TRBJ1-1; D is ambiguous. The CDR3 spans 12 residues. V lost 7 bases to trimming and J lost 4 bases, with 10 bases between them. Germline CDR1 reads LNHDA; CDR2 reads SQIVND (reference sequence). CDR3 sequence (DNA): TGTGCCAGTACCTTTGGGGTCACTGAAGCTTTCTTT. This translates into CASTFGVTEAFF.

The sample holds one count of this clone. V usage is TRBV19 and J usage is TRBJ1-1, with D possibly matching TRBD1 (5 bases). Trimming pared 3 bases from V and 0 bases from J, leaving 8 bases between. Germline-derived CDR1 and CDR2 are LNHDA and SQIVND (reference sequence). This CDR3 is 14 amino acids long. CDR3 loop: CASSIQGMNTEAFF. The DNA for the CDR3 is TGTGCCAGTAGTATCCAGGGTATGAACACTGAAGCTTTCTTT. Variable domain in full (rest from reference TRBV19 and TRBJ1-1): DGGITQSPKYLFRKEGQNVTLSCEQNLNHDAMYWYRQDPGQGLRLIYYSQIVNDFQKGDIAEGYSVSREKKESFPLTVTSAQKNPTAFYLCASSIQGMNTEAFFGQGTRLTVV.